This entry lists 8 T cell receptor beta chains sequenced from one sample in a study of regulatory T cells in long-lasting Graves disease. With iRepertoire HTBI primers and Arm-PCR of CDR3 regions, TCR beta libraries were built. One entry per CDR3 protein, called by TCRdb with MiXCR from the multiplex PCR reads. The sample gives some 370,000 distinct CDR3 sequences, around 20% of which show up once; around 20% is in the top ten. The time point is: persistent/refractory GD, antithyroid drugs over 5 years with positive TRAb. Construction of the TCR library relied on RNA isolated from PBMCs. The sample in question was peripheral blood mononuclear cells (PBMCs), obtained when the disease was refractory, from a patient treated with antithyroid drugs. The receptors originated from a female donor with Graves disease.

As regards this clonotype: A junction boundary mismatches the germline segment, possibly from a read error. The chain carries TRBV7-2 and TRBJ2-7; 7 bases are a match to TRBD2. The CDR3 sequence is 15 residues long. Germline V gene lookup returns CDR1 SGHTA and CDR2 FQGNSA. In DNA, the CDR3 is TGTGCCAGCAGCTTAGAGTGGACTAGGGCCTACGAGCGGTACTTC. This sequence encodes CASSLEWTRAYERYF.

This clonotype occurred many times. V and J are TRBV2 and TRBJ2-7; possible D gene TRBD2, 6 bases. V lost 4 bases and J 7 bases, leaving 17 bases between the germline ends. Germline V lookup: CDR1 SNHLY, CDR2 FYNNEI. CDR3 length equals 14 residues. The CDR3 protein is CASSVPGLEDEQYF. Written as DNA, the CDR3 is TGTGCCAGCAGTGTACCGGGACTCGAGGATGAGCAGTACTTC.

This clonotype was recorded many times. The chain employs TRBV27 and TRBJ2-7, with 7 bases identical to TRBD2. J lost 4 bases, V lost 10 bases, and 16 bases had no gene match. Germline CDR1 reads MNHEY; CDR2 reads SMNVEV (reference sequence). The CDR3 runs 15 residues. The CDR3: CATAIRASGNYEQYF. CDR3 in DNA: TGTGCCACCGCCATCCGGGCTAGCGGCAATTACGAGCAGTACTTC.

In this sample, this clonotype turned up a few times. The chain has TRBV18 and TRBJ2-7; D ambiguous. Looked up from germline, CDR1 is KGHSH and CDR2 is LQKENI. The CDR3 covers 14 residues. V was trimmed by 4 bases and J by 2 bases, leaving 12 bases between them. The CDR3 sequence: CASSREGFAYEQYF. The CDR3 DNA is TGTGCCAGCTCACGAGAAGGGTTCGCCTACGAGCAGTACTTC.

The chain couples TRBV5-6 to TRBJ1-6; D is unresolved. From germline, CDR1 is SGHDT and CDR2 YYEEEE. The CDR3 extends over 14 amino acids. V gave up 1 base and J gave up 9 bases, with 11 bases separating them. The CDR3 DNA reads as TGTGCCAGCAGCTTGAACAGATCGCCTTCACCCCTCCACTTT. As protein: CASSLNRSPSPLHF.

Notes on this clonotype: This may be a read error, as it is one base from a much larger clone. The J gene is TRBJ1-2, the V gene TRBV7-9; TRBD1 matches 10 bases. The CDR3 spans 19 residues. Germline assignment: CDR1 SEHNR and CDR2 FQNEAQ (reference sequence). CDR3 DNA sequence: TGTGCCAGCAGCGTAGGACCTCCGCGACAGGGGGCGCAGAGCTATGGCCACACCTTC. This encodes CASSVGPPRQGAQSYGHTF.

Concerning this clonotype: This may stem from a read error, because a much larger clone lies one nucleotide away. The conserved closing phenylalanine or tryptophan is absent in this CDR3, likely reflecting a read error. V gene TRBV7-2 combines with J gene TRBJ2-7; TRBD2 might be the D (6 bases). V lost 3 bases and J lost 5, with 14 bases in between. The CDR3 covers 14 residues. The germline CDR1 and CDR2 sequences are SGHTA and FQGNSA. The CDR3 region has the DNA TGTGCCAGCAGCTTTGCTGCGGGAAGAGACGAGCAGTACCTC. Translated: CASSFAAGRDEQYL.

The CDR3 sequence: CASSLDFQQDTQYF. CDR3 DNA: TGTGCCAGCAGTTTGGACTTCCAGCAAGATACGCAGTATTTT. The V call is TRBV27, the J call TRBJ2-3, with a tentative D call TRBD2 (5 bases). With 3 bases removed from V and 5 bases from J, the gap between germline ends came to 12 bases. Germline V gene lookup returns CDR1 MNHEY and CDR2 SMNVEV (reference sequence). The CDR3 is 14 residues long.